The rows below give T cell receptor beta chains drawn from one sample of a study of sequential checkpoint blockade in melanoma. Using immunoSEQ multiplex PCR, the repertoire was profiled, and TCRdb retains in-frame clones only, with some absent. In the table there are 25,000 to 35,000 clones, 75% to 80% of which are singletons. The starting material was CD8+ T cells sorted from blood (inferred from file names), obtained from a patient given nivolumab and ipilimumab in sequence. These receptors originate from a human donor with melanoma. CDR3s include the opening cysteine and the closing phenylalanine or tryptophan.

TRBJ2-7,TRBV7-9,CASSLAEGDYEQYF
TRBJ2-1,TRBV2,CASRGLAGEYEQFF
TRBJ2-1,TRBV29-1,CSVGREGRLNEQFF
TRBJ2-3,TRBV9,CASSPGTSDTDTQYF
TRBJ1-2,TRBV7-6,CASSLAPANYGYTF
TRBJ1-5,TRBV4-3,CASSQDSTGRQPQHF
TRBJ1-2,TRBV29-1,CSVPAPEFYGYTF
TRBJ1-3,TRBV28,CASTSLAITGNTIYF
TRBJ2-7,TRBV27,CASSLSGGRYEQYF
TRBJ1-6,TRBV6-1,CASSDPPLSSYNSPLHF
TRBJ1-1,TRBV6-5,CASSYTAQGNTEAFF
TRBJ2-1,TRBV13,CASSSRSSGTSGSSYNEQFF
-,TRBV4-1,CASSPRDRNYEQYF
TRBJ1-6,TRBV9,CASSPWGGEANSPLHF
TRBJ2-6,TRBV7-6,CASSLMLAGVSGANVLTF
TRBJ1-2,TRBV18,CASSPPPGHSAGAGYTF
TRBJ1-1,TRBV4-3,CASSQDWTGGLNTEAFF